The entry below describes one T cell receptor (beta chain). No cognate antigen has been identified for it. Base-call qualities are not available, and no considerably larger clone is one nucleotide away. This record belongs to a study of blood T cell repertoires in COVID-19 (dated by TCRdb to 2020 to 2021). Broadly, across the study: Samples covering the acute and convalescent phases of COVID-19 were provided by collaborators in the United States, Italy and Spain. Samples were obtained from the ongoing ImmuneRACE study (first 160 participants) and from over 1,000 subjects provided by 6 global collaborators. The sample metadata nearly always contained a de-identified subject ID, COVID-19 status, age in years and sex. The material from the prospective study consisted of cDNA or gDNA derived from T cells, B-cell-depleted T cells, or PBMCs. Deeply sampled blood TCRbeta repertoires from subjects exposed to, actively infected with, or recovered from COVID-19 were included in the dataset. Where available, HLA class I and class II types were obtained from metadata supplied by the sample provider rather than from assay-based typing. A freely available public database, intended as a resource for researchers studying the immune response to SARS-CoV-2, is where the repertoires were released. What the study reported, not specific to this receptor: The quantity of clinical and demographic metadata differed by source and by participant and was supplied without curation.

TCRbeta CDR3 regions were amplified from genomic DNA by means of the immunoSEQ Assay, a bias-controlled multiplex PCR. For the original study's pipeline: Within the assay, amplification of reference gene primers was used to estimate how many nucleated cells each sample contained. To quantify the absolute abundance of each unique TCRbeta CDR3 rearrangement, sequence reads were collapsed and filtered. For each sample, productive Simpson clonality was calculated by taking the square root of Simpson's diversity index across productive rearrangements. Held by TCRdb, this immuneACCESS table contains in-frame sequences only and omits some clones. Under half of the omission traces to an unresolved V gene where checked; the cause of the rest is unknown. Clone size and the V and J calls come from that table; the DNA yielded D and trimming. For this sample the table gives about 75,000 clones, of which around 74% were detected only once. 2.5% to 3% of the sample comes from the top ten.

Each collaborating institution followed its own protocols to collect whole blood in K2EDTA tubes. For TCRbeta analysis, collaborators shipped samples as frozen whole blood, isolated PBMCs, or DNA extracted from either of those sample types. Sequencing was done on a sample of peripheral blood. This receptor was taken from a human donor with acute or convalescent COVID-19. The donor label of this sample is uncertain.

The CDR3 loop reads CASSQGIANTEAFF. The DNA is as follows: TGTGCCAGCAGCCAAGGAATAGCGAACACTGAAGCTTTCTTT. The V and J genes are TRBV3-1 (or the pseudogene TRBV3-2) and TRBJ1-1; the D gene is unclear. The V end loses 1 base and the J end loses 1 base, and a stretch of 7 bases separates them. The CDR3 contains 14 residues, cysteine and phenylalanine counted. Of the read, only the CDR3 DNA is kept; its 42 bases are in frame from base 1. The germline V gene (reference sequence) gives CDR1 as LGHDT and CDR2 as YNNKEL.